Presented here are 13 T cell receptor beta chains from one specimen sequenced in a study of T-cell reconstitution after alpha-beta-depleted transplantation in children. Preparation of the TCRbeta library used unique molecular identifiers. Each CDR3 protein gets one entry after TCRdb re-called the PCR reads with MiXCR. The sample has under 300,000 distinct CDR3 sequences, around 9.7% seen once; the top ten hold 5% to 6%. The source was PBMCs from the stem cell graft donor, collected from the stem cell graft. Every receptor here comes from a human donor who donated a stem cell graft to a child with SCID.

This clonotype has ten or more counts. This CDR3 is CASSLFSGGEQYF. The CDR3 nucleotides read TGTGCCAGCAGCTTGTTTTCGGGGGGCGAGCAGTACTTC. The rearrangement joins TRBV7-8 to TRBJ2-7; 7 nucleotides line up with TRBD2. The V gene end was trimmed by 3 bases and the J gene end by 6 bases; junction bases not matched to a gene: 5. The CDR3 contains 13 residues. CDR1 is SGHVS, CDR2 FQNEAQ, per germline.

This clonotype appeared many times. V gene TRBV7-9 combines with J gene TRBJ1-1, with D hard to call. This CDR3 has 14 amino acids. CDR1 and CDR2 (germline): SEHNR, FQNEAQ (reference sequence). V was cut by 4 bases and J by 4 bases, with 13 bases left in between. The CDR3 protein is CASSSHGMATEAFF. The CDR3, as DNA: TGTGCCAGCAGCTCCCACGGAATGGCCACTGAAGCTTTCTTT.

This clonotype was detected many times. The chain employs TRBV7-9 and TRBJ2-1; 7 bases match TRBD1. From germline, CDR1 is SEHNR and CDR2 FQNEAQ (reference sequence). The CDR3 has 15 residues. J was trimmed by 2 bases and V by 0 bases; bases with no gene match: 1. The CDR3 region is CASSLATGAYNEQFF. The CDR3 DNA reads as TGTGCCAGCAGCTTAGCTACAGGGGCCTACAATGAGCAGTTCTTC.

This clonotype appeared many times. V gene TRBV20-1 combines with J gene TRBJ2-3, with a possible D match to TRBD1 (5 bases). Trimming took 3 bases from V and 1 from J, leaving 11 bases between them. Germline CDR1 and CDR2: DFQATT and SNEGSKA (reference sequence). This CDR3 spans 14 amino acids. Here the CDR3 reads CSARVDTRTDTQYF. The CDR3 DNA reads TGCAGTGCTAGGGTGGACACCCGCACAGATACGCAGTATTTT.

This clonotype was seen only a few times. This chain joins TRBV5-1 and TRBJ2-1; possibly TRBD1 for D (5 bases). Trimming took off 0 bases at V and 4 bases at J, with 8 bases between the two ends. There are 14 residues in the CDR3. The germline V gene has CDR1 SGHRS and CDR2 YFSETQ. In DNA form, the CDR3 reads TGCGCCAGCAGCTTGGAGGCAGGGTACAATGAGCAGTTCTTC. Its protein is CASSLEAGYNEQFF.

This clonotype came up many times. V usage is TRBV20-1 and J usage is TRBJ2-1; possibly TRBD1 for D (6 bases). This CDR3 has 15 residues. Germline CDR1 reads DFQATT; CDR2 reads SNEGSKA (reference sequence). Trimming cost V 1 base and J 3 bases, with 13 bases left between them. The DNA of the CDR3 is TGCAGTGCTAGAGGCCAGGGGAAGGGCTACAATGAGCAGTTCTTC. Translating gives CSARGQGKGYNEQFF.

This clonotype was recorded at least ten times. The rearrangement joins TRBV14 to TRBJ2-1; D unresolved. This CDR3 is built from 15 residues. Germline lookup yields CDR1 SGHDN and CDR2 FVKESK. V lost 4 bases and J lost 4, with 14 bases in between. The DNA of the CDR3 is TGTGCCAGCAGCCCGATGGCGCGGACGTACAATGAGCAGTTCTTC. Protein: CASSPMARTYNEQFF.

This clonotype was observed at least ten times. The chain uses TRBV20-1 and TRBJ1-1, with a possible D match to TRBD1 (6 bases). V gave up 4 bases and J gave up 2 bases, with 20 bases separating them. This CDR3 has 16 amino acids. Germline loops: CDR1 DFQATT, CDR2 SNEGSKA (reference sequence). The CDR3, as DNA: TGCAGTGCTACCAGATGGGCCACCAGGGGCAACACTGAAGCTTTCTTT. Amino acids: CSATRWATRGNTEAFF.

The rearrangement uses TRBV2 and TRBJ1-2, with D tentatively TRBD1 (6 bases). Germline V lookup: CDR1 SNHLY, CDR2 FYNNEI. V shed 7 bases and J shed 6 bases, with 12 bases lying between them. This CDR3 comprises 12 residues. The CDR3 loop reads CASNYPGDGYTF. The CDR3 DNA sequence: TGTGCCAGCAATTATCCAGGGGATGGCTACACCTTC.

This clonotype was counted at least ten times. This chain joins TRBV27 and TRBJ1-1, with 10 bases aligning to TRBD1. The CDR3 totals 15 residues. CDR1 and CDR2 from the germline V gene are MNHEY and SMNVEV (reference sequence). Trimming took 3 bases from V and 4 from J; bases not matched to a gene: 5. CDR3 nucleotide sequence: TGTGCCAGCAGTTTCGGCGGGACAGGGGTCACTGAAGCTTTCTTT. Encoded protein: CASSFGGTGVTEAFF.

This clonotype has at least ten counts. The J gene is TRBJ1-4, the V gene TRBV6-1; 7 positions match TRBD1. Unmatched junction bases numbered 5, after V lost 0 bases and J lost 4 bases. The germline V gene has CDR1 MNHNS and CDR2 SASEGT. The CDR3 extends over 16 amino acids. CDR3 sequence: CASSEAGQSFNEKLFF. As DNA, the CDR3 is TGTGCCAGCAGTGAAGCGGGACAGAGCTTTAATGAAAAACTGTTTTTT.

This clonotype was picked up many times. The chain recombines TRBV28 with TRBJ2-2, with D tentatively TRBD1 or TRBD2 (5 bases each). The CDR3 totals 15 residues. The V gene's germline CDR1 is MDHEN and CDR2 SYDVKM. V gave up 5 bases and J gave up 2 bases, with 12 bases separating them. The CDR3 is CASSPPGRNTGELFF. Written as DNA, the CDR3 is TGTGCCAGCAGTCCCCCGGGGCGAAACACCGGGGAGCTGTTTTTT.

This clonotype was recorded at least ten times. The rearrangement links TRBV6-1 to TRBJ2-3; 7 nucleotides agree with TRBD2. This CDR3 has 15 residues. The germline V gene encodes CDR1 MNHNS and CDR2 SASEGT. The trim removed 4 bases at V and 2 bases at J, leaving 6 bases unmatched. The CDR3 DNA follows: TGTGCCAGCAGTGTTGAGCGGGGTTTCACAGATACGCAGTATTTT. Translation: CASSVERGFTDTQYF.